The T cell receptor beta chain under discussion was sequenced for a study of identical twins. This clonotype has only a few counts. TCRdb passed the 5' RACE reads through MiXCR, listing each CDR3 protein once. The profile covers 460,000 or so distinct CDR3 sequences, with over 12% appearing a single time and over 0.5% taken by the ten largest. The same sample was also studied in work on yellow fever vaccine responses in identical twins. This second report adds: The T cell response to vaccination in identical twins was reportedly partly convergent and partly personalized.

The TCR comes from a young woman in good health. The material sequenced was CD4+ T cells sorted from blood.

The CDR3 DNA follows: TGTGCCAGCAGTGAAATGACAGGGAAGTACAATGAGCAGTTCTTC. Amino acid sequence: CASSEMTGKYNEQFF. V and J are TRBV2 and TRBJ2-1; 7 bases align to TRBD1. The V segment lost 2 bases and the J segment 4 bases; nucleotides outside the gene matches: 5. The CDR3 sequence is 15 residues long. Germline V CDR1 and CDR2: SNHLY, FYNNEI.